This entry is about one TCR beta chain. TCRdb keeps only in-frame clones here, not all; method: immunoSEQ multiplex PCR. This sample has 170,000 or so clones; approximately 94% occur once, and the top ten carry over 1.1%. These data are taken from a study of control samples from healthy donors and cancer patients. This receptor was identified in a man between 25 and 39 years old in good health. Sequenced material: blood.

The CDR3 nucleotides read TGTGCCAGCAGGGGATGGGGGCAGGGGAGCCAGCCCCAGCATTTT. Protein: CASRGWGQGSQPQHF. The chain recombines TRBV28 with TRBJ1-5; maybe TRBD1 (6 bases). There are 15 residues in the CDR3. V lost 6 bases, J lost 7 bases, and 19 bases lay in between. Germline CDR1 is MDHEN and CDR2 is SYDVKM.